There are many counts of the clone carrying this T cell receptor beta chain. Its antigen is unknown. This specimen belongs to a study of neurological immune-mediated disorders. The study, taken as a whole, reports: No link was found between any clinical or MRI feature and the multiple sclerosis repertoire cluster. CDR3 amino acid sequences of expanded clones were not shared across subjects, a result suggesting private repertoires in all groups. One related-CDR3 cluster, found by phylogenetic grouping, held repertoires of 18 of 34 multiple sclerosis patients and is a possible signature.

5'RACE with 10-nucleotide random UMIs produced the cDNA. TCRdb re-called the 5' RACE reads through MiXCR, storing one row per CDR3 protein. The profile shows tens of thousands of distinct CDR3 sequences, just under 4.5% of them singletons. Germline values: CDR1 MNHEY, CDR2 SVGEGT. This CDR3 comprises 12 residues. Unmatched junction bases numbered 5, after V lost 5 bases and J lost 10 bases. The sequence derives from a woman in her fifties or sixties with multiple sclerosis. The chain couples TRBV6-2 or TRBV6-3 to TRBJ2-1; 7 bases agree with TRBD2. Sequenced material: PBMCs. The CDR3 loop is CASSPLAKEQFF. The CDR3 nucleotides read TGTGCCAGCAGTCCACTAGCGAAGGAGCAGTTCTTC.